Reported below is one T cell receptor (beta chain). This record belongs to a study of blood T cell repertoires in COVID-19. Data came from immunoSEQ multiplex PCR; TCRdb stores just in-frame clones and leaves some out. Altogether 350,000 to 400,000 clones are present, approximately 86% being singletons, with the ten largest covering about 7.6%. There are 14 residues in the CDR3. V lost 5 bases and J lost 2, with 13 bases in between. The germline gives CDR1 MNHEY, CDR2 SVGAGI. The chain joins TRBV6-5 to TRBJ2-7, with a possible D match to TRBD1 (6 bases). This TCR was recovered from a woman aged 55-70 years with COVID-19, enrolled during active disease. The sample taken for sequencing was peripheral blood. This CDR3 is CASSPGTSPYEQYF. Here the CDR3 DNA reads TGTGCCAGCAGTCCCGGGACATCTCCCTACGAGCAGTACTTC.